This entry lists 10 T cell receptor beta chains sequenced from one sample in a study of T cell changes during pregnancy in multiple sclerosis. Only in-frame clones appear in the TCRdb table, and some are missing; sequencing was by immunoSEQ multiplex PCR. Of roughly 17,000 clones in the sample, more than 75% were seen once. The specimen was CD8+ T cells from peripheral blood mononuclear cells, collected after pregnancy. Every receptor here comes from a female donor with multiple sclerosis, enrolled in a pregnancy study.

This clone was seen once. The chain recombines TRBV7-6 with TRBJ1-2; possibly TRBD1 for D (5 bases). The CDR3 spans 12 residues. V was shortened by 6 bases and J by 7 bases, with 12 bases between the two germline ends. Germline V gives CDR1 SGHVS, CDR2 FNYEAQ. The chain's CDR3 is CASSFQGFGYTF. CDR3 sequence (DNA): TGTGCCAGCAGTTTCCAGGGATTTGGCTACACCTTC. Looking up the rest from reference TRBV7-6 and TRBJ1-2 gives the full variable domain: GAGVSQSPRYKVTKRGQDVALRCDPISGHVSLYWYRQALGQGPEFLTYFNYEAQQDKSGLPNDRFSAERPEGSISTLTIQRTEQRDSAMYRCASSFQGFGYTFGSGTRLTVV.

The CDR3 bases are TGTGCCAGCAGTGAGACCGGAGTAGCCTATAATTCACCCCTCCACTTT. It yields the protein CASSETGVAYNSPLHF. This chain connects TRBV25-1 to TRBJ1-6; D gene ambiguous. The CDR3 has 16 amino acids. CDR1 and CDR2 from the germline V gene are MGHDK and SYGVNS. Deletions cut 3 bases from V and 2 bases from J, with 11 bases between.

This chain connects TRBV11-3 to TRBJ1-2; D ambiguous. V lost 5 bases and J 4 bases, leaving 11 bases between the germline ends. The CDR3 length is 13 residues. The germline V gene has CDR1 SGHNT and CDR2 YENEEA. The CDR3 loop reads CASSPESSYGYTF. CDR3 coding DNA: TGTGCCAGCAGCCCCGAAAGTAGCTATGGCTACACCTTC.

The V and J genes are TRBV14 and TRBJ2-6, with 9 bases that match TRBD1. This CDR3 is 18 amino acids long. In germline, CDR1 is SGHDN, CDR2 FVKESK. J gave up 2 bases and V 2 bases, and 7 bases lay outside the gene matches. The CDR3 DNA follows: TGTGCCAGCAGCCAAAAAACAGGGGGCTCCACTGGGGCCAACGTCCTGACTTTC. This translates into CASSQKTGGSTGANVLTF.

The genes are TRBV7-3 and TRBJ1-2; 7 nucleotides match TRBD1. The CDR3 runs 18 residues. Germline CDR1 is SGHTA and CDR2 is FQGTGA. The V segment lost 2 bases and the J segment 4 bases; nucleotides outside the gene matches: 16. CDR3 sequence: CASSLAPSTGDFGYGYTF. In DNA, the CDR3 is TGTGCCAGCAGCTTAGCCCCTAGCACAGGGGATTTTGGCTATGGCTACACCTTC. The complete variable domain, with remaining parts taken from reference TRBV7-3 and TRBJ1-2, reads GAGVSQTPSNKVTEKGKYVELRCDPISGHTALYWYRQSLGQGPEFLIYFQGTGAADDSGLPNDRFFAVRPEGSVSTLKIQRTERGDSAVYLCASSLAPSTGDFGYGYTFGSGTRLTVV.

The CDR3 spells CASSLGTGDPHNEQFF. CDR3 nucleotides: TGCGCCAGCAGCTTGGGTACGGGAGACCCCCACAATGAGCAGTTCTTC. This chain links TRBV5-1 with TRBJ2-1, with a weak D call TRBD2 (6 bases). Germline assignment: CDR1 SGHRS and CDR2 YFSETQ. The CDR3 runs 16 residues. Trimming cost V 0 bases and J 5 bases, with 15 bases left between them.

This clone appeared a single time. The rearrangement joins TRBV11-3 to TRBJ1-2, with a weak D call TRBD1 (5 bases). V dropped 1 base and J dropped 4 bases, with 7 bases sitting between them. CDR1 and CDR2 (germline): SGHNT, YENEEA. The CDR3 has 13 amino acids. The CDR3 protein is CASSLVGVYGYTF. The CDR3 nucleotides are TGTGCCAGCAGCTTAGTAGGGGTCTATGGCTACACCTTC. Looking up the rest from reference TRBV11-3 and TRBJ1-2 gives the full variable domain: EAGVVQSPRYKIIEKKQPVAFWCNPISGHNTLYWYLQNLGQGPELLIRYENEEAVDDSQLPKDRFSAERLKGVDSTLKIQPAELGDSAVYLCASSLVGVYGYTFGSGTRLTVV.

V and J are TRBV2 and TRBJ2-1, with D unclear. CDR1 and CDR2 (germline): SNHLY, FYNNEI. This CDR3 has 16 residues. Trimming took 1 base from V and 0 from J, leaving 10 bases between them. As DNA, the CDR3 is TGTGCCAGCAGTGAAGGTGATCACAACTCCTACAATGAGCAGTTCTTC. Encoded protein: CASSEGDHNSYNEQFF.

J is TRBJ1-2 and V is TRBV6-5; no clear D. V shed 5 bases and J shed 8 bases, with 9 bases lying between them. Germline values: CDR1 MNHEY, CDR2 SVGAGI. The CDR3 is 11 amino acids. CDR3 sequence: CASSPGSGYTF. For the CDR3, the DNA is TGTGCCAGCAGTCCCGGGTCAGGCTACACCTTC.

This clone was observed once. This chain joins TRBV6-4 and TRBJ2-3; 9 positions agree with TRBD2. V trimming: 5 bases; J trimming: 1 base; junction bases outside the gene matches: 7. The CDR3 length is 16 residues. Germline-derived CDR1 and CDR2 are MRHNA and SNTAGT. The CDR3 sequence: CASSPGGGAGTDTQYF. As DNA, the CDR3 is TGTGCCAGCAGTCCTGGCGGGGGGGCGGGCACAGATACGCAGTATTTT.